These T cell receptor beta chains were read from a single sample in a study of blood T cell repertoires in COVID-19. Clones were read by immunoSEQ multiplex PCR, and TCRdb kept only the in-frame ones, dropping some. Of about 280,000 clones in the sample, 85% were seen once. The sequencing sample was made of peripheral blood. These receptors originate from a human donor in a cohort sampled during active COVID-19. The CDR3 runs from the conserved cysteine through the conserved F or W. A D gene is named only where the DNA matches it firmly. Some rows have no size entry. The others give once, few or many, or a class for an expanded clone.

TRBV2,TRBD2,.,TRBJ2-1,TGTGCCAGCAGTGTCGTAGCGGGCTCCTACAATGAGCAGTTCTTC,CASSVVAGSYNEQFF
TRBV6-5,.,.,TRBJ2-7,TGTGCCAGCCTCAGGGAAGGGGAGCAGTACTTC,CASLREGEQYF
TRBV6-2/TRBV6-3,TRBD2,.,TRBJ2-1,TGTGCCAGCAGTTACCCCACCCTTAGCGGGCCCCAGTTCTTC,CASSYPTLSGPQFF
TRBV10-2,.,.,TRBJ2-7,TGCGCCAGCCGGGACACCGTAACCTACGAGCAGTACTTC,CASRDTVTYEQYF
TRBV29-1,TRBD2,.,TRBJ2-1,TGCAGCGTTGGGGAGCGGGGCTCTTCTTCGGAGCAGTTCTTC,CSVGERGSSSEQFF
TRBV19,.,.,TRBJ2-2,TGTGCCAGTAGTATCCCTGGAGCCAGCCCAAACGGGGAGCTGTTTTTT,CASSIPGASPNGELFF
TRBV3-1/TRBV3-2,TRBD1,.,TRBJ1-6,TGTGCCAGCAGCCAACGACAGGGGATAAGTAATTCACCCCTCCACTTT,CASSQRQGISNSPLHF
TRBV5-1,.,.,TRBJ2-5,TGCGCCAGCAGCTTGGGGAGGGCTGGAGAGACCCAGTACTTC,CASSLGRAGETQYF
TRBV27,.,.,TRBJ2-1,TGTGCCAGCAGTTCGGGGTACAATGAGCAGTTCTTC,CASSSGYNEQFF
TRBV27,TRBD2,.,TRBJ2-3,TGTGCCAGCAGTTTATCTCTAGCGGGACCGGGCACAGATACGCAGTATTTT,CASSLSLAGPGTDTQYF
TRBV28,TRBD2,.,TRBJ2-7,TGTGCCAGCAGCGGGGGGGGTGAGCAGTACTTC,CASSGGGEQYF
TRBV6-2/TRBV6-3,.,.,TRBJ2-7,TGTGCCAGCAGTTCAGGCGACGAGCAGTACTTC,CASSSGDEQYF
TRBV5-1,.,.,TRBJ2-7,TGCGCCAGCAGCTTGGTAGGCGGCACCTACGAGCAGTACTTC,CASSLVGGTYEQYF
TRBV7-2,.,.,TRBJ2-7,TGTGCCAGCAGCTCCCTGCGGAATTCTTACGAGCAGTACTTC,CASSSLRNSYEQYF
TRBV9,TRBD1,.,TRBJ2-1,TGTGCCAGCAGCTCCAGCCAGGGGGCAGCGGGCAATGAGCAGTTCTTC,CASSSSQGAAGNEQFF
TRBV29-1,.,.,TRBJ2-7,TGCAGCGTTAATTTAAGGGGCGGCGGCGAGCAGTACTTC,CSVNLRGGGEQYF
TRBV5-1,.,once,TRBJ2-6,TGCGCCAGCAGCTTGGGTGCCGGGGCTGGGGCCAACGTCCTGACTTTC,CASSLGAGAGANVLTF
TRBV7-2,TRBD2,.,TRBJ2-3,TGTGCCAGCAGACCTAGCGGAACCCGCACAGATACGCAGTATTTT,CASRPSGTRTDTQYF
TRBV7-6,.,.,TRBJ2-5,TGTGCCAGCAGCTTAACGTCGGGGAGAGAGACCCAGTACTTC,CASSLTSGRETQYF
TRBV12-3/TRBV12-4,.,.,TRBJ2-1,TGTGCCAGCAGTAATCCAGGGTTCAGTGAGCAGTTCTTC,CASSNPGFSEQFF
TRBV5-4,.,.,TRBJ2-3,TGTGCCAGCAGCTTGGGGGACTCACCAGATACGCAGTATTTT,CASSLGDSPDTQYF
TRBV28,.,.,TRBJ1-5,TGTGCCAGCAGTTTAGGTTGGGCGTTGCGCCAGCCCCAGCATTTT,CASSLGWALRQPQHF
TRBV9,TRBD2,.,TRBJ2-5,TGTGCCAGCAGCCTAGGGACTAGCGGGAGAGAAGAGACCCAGTACTTC,CASSLGTSGREETQYF
TRBV4-3,.,.,TRBJ2-3,TGCGCCAGCAGCCAACGGGGAACAGATACGCAGTATTTT,CASSQRGTDTQYF
TRBV19,TRBD1,.,TRBJ1-1,TGTGCCAAACAGGGGCGCACTGAAGCTTTCTTT,CAKQGRTEAFF
TRBV7-2,.,.,TRBJ1-4,TGTGCCAGCAGCTTAGATGGGGAGGGGAATGAAAAACTGTTTTTT,CASSLDGEGNEKLFF
TRBV15,.,.,TRBJ2-3,TGTGCCACCAGCAGAGTCCTCCTTCGAGGCCAAGATACGCAGTATTTT,CATSRVLLRGQDTQYF
TRBV5-6,TRBD2,.,TRBJ2-3,TGTGCCAGCAGGGTATTGGGACTAGCGGGAGAAGATACGCAGTATTTT,CASRVLGLAGEDTQYF
TRBV6-1,.,.,TRBJ1-5,TGTGCCAGCAGTGAAAATAGCCATCCCACCCTAAATCAGCCCCAGCATTTT,CASSENSHPTLNQPQHF
TRBV19,.,.,TRBJ1-1,TGTGCCAGTAGTATAGTTGGGGGCGCCGCCACTGAAGCTTTCTTT,CASSIVGGAATEAFF
TRBV6-5,TRBD1,.,TRBJ2-7,TGTGCCAGCAGTAATGAACGGGACAGGTACTACGAGCAGTACTTC,CASSNERDRYYEQYF